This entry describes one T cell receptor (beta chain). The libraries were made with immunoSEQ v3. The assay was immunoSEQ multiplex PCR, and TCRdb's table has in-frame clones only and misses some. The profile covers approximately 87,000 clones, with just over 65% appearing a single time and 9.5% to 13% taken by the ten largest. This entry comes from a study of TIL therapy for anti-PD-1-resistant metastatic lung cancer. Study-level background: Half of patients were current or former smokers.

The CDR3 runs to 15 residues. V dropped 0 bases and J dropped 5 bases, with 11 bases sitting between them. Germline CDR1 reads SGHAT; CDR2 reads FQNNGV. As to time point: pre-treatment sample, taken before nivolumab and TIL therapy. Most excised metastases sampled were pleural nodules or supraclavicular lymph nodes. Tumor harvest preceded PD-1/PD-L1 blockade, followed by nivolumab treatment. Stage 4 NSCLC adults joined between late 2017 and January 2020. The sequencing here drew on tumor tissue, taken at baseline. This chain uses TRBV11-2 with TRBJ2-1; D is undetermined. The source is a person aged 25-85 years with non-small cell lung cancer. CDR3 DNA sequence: TGTGCCAGCAGCTTAGATCGCGGACCAAACAATGAGCAGTTCTTC. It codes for CASSLDRGPNNEQFF.